The clone carrying this TCR beta chain has a handful of counts. Authors' methods: How many nucleated cells were present was estimated from reference gene primer amplification. TCRdb's table, derived via immunoSEQ multiplex PCR, lists solely in-frame clones and lacks some. V and J calls and clone size are copied from that table; D and trimming were computed from the DNA. The sample holds approximately 300,000 clones, about nine tenths seen once. V was pared by 1 base and J by 4 bases, with 7 bases between. Germline V lookup: CDR1 LGHDT, CDR2 YNNKEL (reference sequence). This CDR3 has 13 residues. The data were taken from a study of blood T cell repertoires in COVID-19. Overall study: Both acute and convalescent COVID-19 samples were obtained from the United States, Italy and Spain.

The source is a man aged 55 to 70 who had recovered from COVID-19. The chain joins TRBV3-1 (or the pseudogene TRBV3-2) to TRBJ1-2; no clear D gene. Sequencing was performed on PBMCs or T cells enriched from blood (not recorded which). CDR3 sequence (DNA): TGTGCCAGCAGCCAAGGCACAGTCTATGGCTACACCTTC. Its protein is CASSQGTVYGYTF.